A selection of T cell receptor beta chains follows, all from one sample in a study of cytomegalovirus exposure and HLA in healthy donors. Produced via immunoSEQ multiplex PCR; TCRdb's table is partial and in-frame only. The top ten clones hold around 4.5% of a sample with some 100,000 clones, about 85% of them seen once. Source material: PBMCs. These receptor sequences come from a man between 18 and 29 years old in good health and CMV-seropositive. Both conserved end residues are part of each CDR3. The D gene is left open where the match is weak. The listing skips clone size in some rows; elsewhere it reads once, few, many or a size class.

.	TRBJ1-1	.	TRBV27	TGTGCCAGCAGTTTGGCTCACAGGGTAGGAACTGAAGCTTTCTTT	CASSLAHRVGTEAFF
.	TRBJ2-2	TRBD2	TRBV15	TGTGCCACCAGCAGAGAAAGACTAGCGGGGGTTACCGGGGAGCTGTTTTTT	CATSRERLAGVTGELFF
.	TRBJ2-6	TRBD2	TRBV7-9	TGTGCCAGCAGCTTACCTAGCGGGCGAATCTCTGGGGCCAACGTCCTGACTTTC	CASSLPSGRISGANVLTF
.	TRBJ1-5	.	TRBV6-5	TGTGCCAGCAGCCGGAGGGGTGATCAGCCCCAGCATTTT	CASSRRGDQPQHF
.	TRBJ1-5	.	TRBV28	TGTGCCAGCAGCATGGGACAATCCAATCAGCCCCAGCATTTT	CASSMGQSNQPQHF
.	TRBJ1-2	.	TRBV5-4	TGTGCCAGCAGACCGGGGGAGAACTATGGCTACACCTTC	CASRPGENYGYTF
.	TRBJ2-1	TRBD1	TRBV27	TGTGCCAGCAGTTTAAGAGGACAGGGAATATACAATGAGCAGTTCTTC	CASSLRGQGIYNEQFF
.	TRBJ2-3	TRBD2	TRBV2	TGTGCCAGCAGTGGGGACTACACAGATACGCAGTATTTT	CASSGDYTDTQYF
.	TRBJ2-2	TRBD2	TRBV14	TGTGCCAGCAGCCAAGAAATAGGACTAGCGAACACCGGGGAGCTGTTTTTT	CASSQEIGLANTGELFF
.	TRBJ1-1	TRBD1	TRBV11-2	TGTGCCAGCAGTCGCTGGGGGGACAGGGGGAACACTGAAGCTTTCTTT	CASSRWGDRGNTEAFF
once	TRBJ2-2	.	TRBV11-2	TGTGCCAGCAGATATCTGAACACCGGGGAGCTGTTTTTT	CASRYLNTGELFF
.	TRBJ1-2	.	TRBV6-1	TGTGCCAGCAGTGAAAAACGGGGACTCTATGGCTACACCTTC	CASSEKRGLYGYTF
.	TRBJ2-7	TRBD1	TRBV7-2	TGTGCCAGCAGCTTGACAGGGCCTAGCTCCTACGAGCAGTACTTC	CASSLTGPSSYEQYF
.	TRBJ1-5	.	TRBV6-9	TGTGCCAGCAGTTATGGGCCAGATAGCAATCAGCCCCAGCATTTT	CASSYGPDSNQPQHF
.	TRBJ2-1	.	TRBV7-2	TGTGCCAGCAGCCCCTCGACTAGTGGGGGTGAGCAGTTCTTC	CASSPSTSGGEQFF
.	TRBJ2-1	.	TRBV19	TGTGCCAGTAGTCCCTCTCCGCAGGGGGGCTGGTCGTTCTTC	CASSPSPQGGWSFF
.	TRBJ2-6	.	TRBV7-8	TGTGCCAGCAGCTTAACCTTCACGCGAATTGGGGCCAACGTCCTGACTTTC	CASSLTFTRIGANVLTF
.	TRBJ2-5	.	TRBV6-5	TGTGCCAGCAGTTTGGGGGGTGGGCCCGAGACCCAGTACTTC	CASSLGGGPETQYF
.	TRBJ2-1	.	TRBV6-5	TGTGCCAGCAGTTCAAGGACAGCCTCCTACAATGAGCAGTTCTTC	CASSSRTASYNEQFF
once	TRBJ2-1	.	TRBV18	TGTGCCAGCTCACCTACAGGGAATGAGCAGTTCTTC	CASSPTGNEQFF
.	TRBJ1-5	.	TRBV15	TGTGCCACCAGCAGAGATAGGGGAGGGACTGCAAATCAGCCCCAGCATTTT	CATSRDRGGTANQPQHF
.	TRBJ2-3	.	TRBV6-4	TGTGCCAGCAGTGACTCCCGCGGGGACACAGATACGCAGTATTTT	CASSDSRGDTDTQYF
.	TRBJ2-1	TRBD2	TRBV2	TGTGCCAGCAGTGGTCTAGGCGGGGGGTCTTACAATGAGCAGTTCTTC	CASSGLGGGSYNEQFF
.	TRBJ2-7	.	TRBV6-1	TGTGCCAGCAGTGATCAGGGAAGCTCCTACGAGCAGTACTTC	CASSDQGSSYEQYF
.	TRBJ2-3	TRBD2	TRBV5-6	TGTGCCAGCAGCGTGACTAGCGGGGGGGGACCTAGCACAGATACGCAGTATTTT	CASSVTSGGGPSTDTQYF
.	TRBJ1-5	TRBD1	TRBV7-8	TGTGCCAGCAGGGGACAGGGTAAGGCGCCCCAGCATTTT	CASRGQGKAPQHF
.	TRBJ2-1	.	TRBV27	TGTGCCAGCAGCAACCCCGAGCGGGAGCAGTTCTTC	CASSNPEREQFF
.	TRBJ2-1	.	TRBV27	TGTGCCAGCAGTTTCCTTACGGGGGACTCCTACAATGAGCAGTTCTTC	CASSFLTGDSYNEQFF
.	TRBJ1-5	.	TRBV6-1	TGTGCCAGCAGTGCTAGGCCGGGGTCGAGCCCGCCCCAGCATTTT	CASSARPGSSPPQHF
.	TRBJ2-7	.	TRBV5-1	TGCGCCAGCAGCTTGGACACCTCCTACGAGCAGTACTTC	CASSLDTSYEQYF
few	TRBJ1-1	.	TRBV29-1	TGCAGCGTTAGGGGCGGGGGGACTGAAGCTTTCTTT	CSVRGGGTEAFF
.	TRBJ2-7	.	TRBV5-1	TGCGCCAGCAGGGAATCCGGGACAAGGACCTACGAGCAGTACTTC	CASRESGTRTYEQYF
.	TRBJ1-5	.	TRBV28	TGTGCCAGCAGTCCCCCCGGACGGGGGGGTCAGCCCCAGCATTTT	CASSPPGRGGQPQHF
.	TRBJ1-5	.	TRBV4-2	TGTGCCAGCAGCCAAGTCTTCGGAGCCAATCAGCCCCAGCATTTT	CASSQVFGANQPQHF
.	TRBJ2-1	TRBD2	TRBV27	TGTGCCAGCAGTGATTCGGGAGGGCTCTACAATGAGCAGTTCTTC	CASSDSGGLYNEQFF
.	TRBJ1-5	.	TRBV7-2	TGTGCCAGCAGCTTATTACTCCGGCGGGGCAAGGGTCAGCCCCAGCATTTT	CASSLLLRRGKGQPQHF
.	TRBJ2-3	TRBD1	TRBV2	TGTGCCAGCGAAATAAGACAGGGGTCTGATACGCAGTATTTT	CASEIRQGSDTQYF
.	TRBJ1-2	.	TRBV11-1	TGTGCCAGCAGCTCGTTGAACTATGGCTACACCTTC	CASSSLNYGYTF
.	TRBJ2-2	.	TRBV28	TGTGCCAGCAGTATTGGCTCGGGTAGTACCGGGGAGCTGTTTTTT	CASSIGSGSTGELFF
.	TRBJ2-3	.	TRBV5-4	TGTGCCAGCAGCTTGCAGGTTTCCACAGATACGCAGTATTTT	CASSLQVSTDTQYF
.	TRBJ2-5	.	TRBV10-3	TGTGCCATCAGAGAAGGACAAAGCCAAGAGACCCAGTACTTC	CAIREGQSQETQYF
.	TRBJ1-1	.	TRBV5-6	TGTGCCAGCAGCTTGGGGGCAGACAACACTGAAGCTTTCTTT	CASSLGADNTEAFF
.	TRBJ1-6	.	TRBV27	TGTGCCAGCACCTTATACCCTGGGCAGGGCCATCTCTATAATTCACCCCTCCACTTT	CASTLYPGQGHLYNSPLHF
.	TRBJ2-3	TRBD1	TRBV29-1	TGCAGCGTGCTCGACAGGGGCAGAGATACGCAGTATTTT	CSVLDRGRDTQYF
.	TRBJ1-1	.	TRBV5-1	TGCGCCAGCAGCTTACAGAGGAACACTGAAGCTTTCTTT	CASSLQRNTEAFF
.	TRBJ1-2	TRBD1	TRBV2	TGTGCCAGCGCCTCAGGGGGTGGAAAGCGGGCTAACTATGGCTACACCTTC	CASASGGGKRANYGYTF
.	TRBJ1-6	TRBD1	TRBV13	TGTGCCAGCAGCTCCTACCAGTTGACAGGGGTCGGATCACCCCTCCACTTT	CASSSYQLTGVGSPLHF
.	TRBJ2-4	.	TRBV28	TGTGCCAGCAGTTCGGGCATTCAGTACTTC	CASSSGIQYF
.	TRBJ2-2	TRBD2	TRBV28	TGTGCCAGCAGTTTAATTGGGAGGGCCACCGGGGAGCTGTTTTTT	CASSLIGRATGELFF
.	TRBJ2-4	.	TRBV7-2	TGTGCCAGCAGCGTGACAACGCAAAACATTCAGTACTTC	CASSVTTQNIQYF
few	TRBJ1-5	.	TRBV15	TGTGCCACCAGCAGAGCGGGGGGCTCAAGCAATCAGCCCCAGCATTTT	CATSRAGGSSNQPQHF
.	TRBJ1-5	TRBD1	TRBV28	TGTGCCAGCAGTACAGGGGATATTCAGCCCCAGCATTTT	CASSTGDIQPQHF
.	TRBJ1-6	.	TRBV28	TGTGCCAGCAGTTTGGTAGCCCCAAATTCACCCCTCCACTTT	CASSLVAPNSPLHF
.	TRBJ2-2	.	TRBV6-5	TGTGCCAGCAGTCCCCCAAGGGGTCAGTACGGGGAGCTGTTTTTT	CASSPPRGQYGELFF